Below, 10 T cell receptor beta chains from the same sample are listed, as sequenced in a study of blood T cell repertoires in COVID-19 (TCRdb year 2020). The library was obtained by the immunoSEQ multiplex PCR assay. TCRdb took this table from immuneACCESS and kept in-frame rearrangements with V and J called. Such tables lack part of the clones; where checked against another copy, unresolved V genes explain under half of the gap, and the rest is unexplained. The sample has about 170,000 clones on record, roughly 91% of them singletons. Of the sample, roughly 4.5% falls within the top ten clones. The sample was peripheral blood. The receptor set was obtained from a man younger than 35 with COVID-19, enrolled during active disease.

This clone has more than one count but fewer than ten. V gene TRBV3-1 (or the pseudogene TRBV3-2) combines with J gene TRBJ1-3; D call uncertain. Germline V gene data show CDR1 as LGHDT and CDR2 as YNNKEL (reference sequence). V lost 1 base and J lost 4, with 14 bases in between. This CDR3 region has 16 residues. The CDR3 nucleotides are TGTGCCAGCAGCCAAGTCCACTATTCAATGGGAAACACCATATATTTT. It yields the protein CASSQVHYSMGNTIYF.

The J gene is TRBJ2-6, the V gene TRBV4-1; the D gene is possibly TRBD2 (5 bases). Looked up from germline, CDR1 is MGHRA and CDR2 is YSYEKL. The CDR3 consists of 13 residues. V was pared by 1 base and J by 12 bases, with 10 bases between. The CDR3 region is CASSQATEAVLTF. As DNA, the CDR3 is TGCGCCAGCAGCCAAGCGACGGAGGCCGTCCTGACTTTC.

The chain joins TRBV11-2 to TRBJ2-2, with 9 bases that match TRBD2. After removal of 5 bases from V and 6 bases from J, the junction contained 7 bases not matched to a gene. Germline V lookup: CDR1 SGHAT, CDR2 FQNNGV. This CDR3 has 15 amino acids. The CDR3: CASSRSGSNSGELFF. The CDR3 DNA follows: TGTGCCAGCAGCCGTAGCGGGAGTAATTCCGGGGAGCTGTTTTTT.

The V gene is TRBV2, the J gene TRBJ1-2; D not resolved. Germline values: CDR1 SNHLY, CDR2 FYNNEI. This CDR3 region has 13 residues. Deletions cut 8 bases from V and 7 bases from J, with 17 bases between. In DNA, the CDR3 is TGTGCCAGCTGGAAGGTGGGCTTTTTTGGCTACACCTTC. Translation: CASWKVGFFGYTF.

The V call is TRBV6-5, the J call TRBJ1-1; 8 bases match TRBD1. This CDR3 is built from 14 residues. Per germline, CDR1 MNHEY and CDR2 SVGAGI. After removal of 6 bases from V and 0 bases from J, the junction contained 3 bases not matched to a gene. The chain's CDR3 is CASSGQGMNTEAFF. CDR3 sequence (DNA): TGTGCCAGCAGCGGACAGGGCATGAACACTGAAGCTTTCTTT.

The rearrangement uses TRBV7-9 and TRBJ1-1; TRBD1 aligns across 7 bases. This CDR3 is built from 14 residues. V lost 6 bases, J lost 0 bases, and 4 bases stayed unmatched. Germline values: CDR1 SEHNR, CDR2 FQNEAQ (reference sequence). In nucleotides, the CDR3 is TGTGCCAGCAGAGCCGGGACAGTGAACACTGAAGCTTTCTTT. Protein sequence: CASRAGTVNTEAFF. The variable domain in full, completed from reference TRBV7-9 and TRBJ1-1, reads DTGVSQNPRHKITKRGQNVTFRCDPISEHNRLYWYRQTLGQGPEFLTYFQNEAQLEKSRLLSDRFSAERPKGSFSTLEIQRTEQGDSAMYLCASRAGTVNTEAFFGQGTRLTVV.

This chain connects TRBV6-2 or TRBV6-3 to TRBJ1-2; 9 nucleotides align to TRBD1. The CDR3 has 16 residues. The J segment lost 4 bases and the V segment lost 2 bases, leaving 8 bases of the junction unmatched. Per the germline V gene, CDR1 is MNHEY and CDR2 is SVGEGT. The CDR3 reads CASSYRPTGGLYGYTF. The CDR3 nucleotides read TGTGCCAGCAGTTACCGACCCACAGGGGGCCTCTATGGCTACACCTTC.

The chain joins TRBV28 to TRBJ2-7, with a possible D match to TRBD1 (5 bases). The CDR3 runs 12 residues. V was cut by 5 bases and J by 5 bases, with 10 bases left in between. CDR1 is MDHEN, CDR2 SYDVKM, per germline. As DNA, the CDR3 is TGTGCCAGCAGTCCCGGACACCACGAGCAGTACTTC. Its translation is CASSPGHHEQYF.

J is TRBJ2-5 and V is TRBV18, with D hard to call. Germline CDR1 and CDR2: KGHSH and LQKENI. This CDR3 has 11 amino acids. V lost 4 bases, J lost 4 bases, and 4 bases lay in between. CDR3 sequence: CASSHGETQYF. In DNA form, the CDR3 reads TGTGCCAGCTCACACGGAGAGACCCAGTACTTC.

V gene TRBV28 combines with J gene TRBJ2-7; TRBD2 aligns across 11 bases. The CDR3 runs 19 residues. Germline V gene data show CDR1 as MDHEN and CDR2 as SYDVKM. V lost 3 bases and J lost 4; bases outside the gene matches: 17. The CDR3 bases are TGTGCCAGCAGTTTCCCTGGGGCGCTAGCGGGAGGCTCTTTTTACGAGCAGTACTTC. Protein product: CASSFPGALAGGSFYEQYF.